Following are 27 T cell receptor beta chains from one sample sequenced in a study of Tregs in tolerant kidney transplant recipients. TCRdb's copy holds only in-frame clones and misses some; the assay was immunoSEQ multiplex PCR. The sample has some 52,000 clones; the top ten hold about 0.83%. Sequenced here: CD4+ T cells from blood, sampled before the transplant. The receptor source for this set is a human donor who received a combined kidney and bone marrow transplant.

The covered CDR3 bases are TGTGCCATAGGGGTTGGGGGGGGCGAAGAGACC. Translating gives CAIGVGGGEET. The CDR3 in its entirety is CAIGVGGGEETQYF. This chain joins TRBV7-8 and TRBJ2-5, with D tentatively TRBD2 (7 bases). The read is 3 residues too short to cover the CDR3 end, so that end is filled in from the germline J gene. The germline V gene has CDR1 SGHVS and CDR2 FQNEAQ. Trimming took 10 bases from V and 3 from J, leaving 18 bases between them. The CDR3 consists of 14 residues.

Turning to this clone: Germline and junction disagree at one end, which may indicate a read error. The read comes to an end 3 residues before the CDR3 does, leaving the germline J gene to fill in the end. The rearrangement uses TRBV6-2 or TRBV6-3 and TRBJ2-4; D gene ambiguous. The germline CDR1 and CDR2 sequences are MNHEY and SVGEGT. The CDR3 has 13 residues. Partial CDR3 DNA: TGTGCCAGCAGTAACTCTATCTACTACATT. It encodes CASSNSIYYI. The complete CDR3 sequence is CASSNSIYYIQYF.

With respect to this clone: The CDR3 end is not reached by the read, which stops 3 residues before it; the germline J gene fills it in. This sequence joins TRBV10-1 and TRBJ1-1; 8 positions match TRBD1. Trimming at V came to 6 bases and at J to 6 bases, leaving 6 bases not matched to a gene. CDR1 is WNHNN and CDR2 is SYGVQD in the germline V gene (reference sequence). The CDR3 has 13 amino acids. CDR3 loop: CASSSQGVAEAFF. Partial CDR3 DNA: TGCGCCAGCAGCTCACAGGGGGTTGCTGAA.

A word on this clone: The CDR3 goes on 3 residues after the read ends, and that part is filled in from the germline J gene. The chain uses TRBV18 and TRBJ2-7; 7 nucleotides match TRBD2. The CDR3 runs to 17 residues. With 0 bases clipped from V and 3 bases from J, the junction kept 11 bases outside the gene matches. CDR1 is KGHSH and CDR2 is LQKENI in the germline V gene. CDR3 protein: CASSPPLTLADGYEQYF. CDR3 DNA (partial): TGTGCCAGCTCACCACCTCTCACCCTAGCGGATGGCTACGAG.

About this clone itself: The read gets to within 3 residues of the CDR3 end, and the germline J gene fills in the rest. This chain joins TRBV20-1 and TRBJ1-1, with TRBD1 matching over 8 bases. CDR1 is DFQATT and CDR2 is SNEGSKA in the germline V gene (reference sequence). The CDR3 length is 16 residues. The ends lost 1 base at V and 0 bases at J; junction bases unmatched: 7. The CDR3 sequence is CSARVLGQGLNTEAFF. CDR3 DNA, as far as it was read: TGCAGTGCTAGAGTCCTCGGACAGGGATTGAACACTGAA.

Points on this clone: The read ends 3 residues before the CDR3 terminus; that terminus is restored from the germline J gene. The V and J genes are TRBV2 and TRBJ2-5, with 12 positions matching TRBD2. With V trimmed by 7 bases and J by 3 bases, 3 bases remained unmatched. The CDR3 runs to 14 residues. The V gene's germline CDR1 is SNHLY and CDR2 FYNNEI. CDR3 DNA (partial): TGTGCCAGCAAGACTAGCGGGGGTAAAGAGACC. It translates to CASKTSGGKET. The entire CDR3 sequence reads CASKTSGGKETQYF.

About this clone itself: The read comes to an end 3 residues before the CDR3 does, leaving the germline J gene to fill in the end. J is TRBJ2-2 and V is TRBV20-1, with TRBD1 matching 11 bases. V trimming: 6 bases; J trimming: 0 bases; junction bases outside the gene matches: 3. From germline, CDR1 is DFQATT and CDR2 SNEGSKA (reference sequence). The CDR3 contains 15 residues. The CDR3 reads CSATGQGANTGELFF. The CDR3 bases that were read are TGCAGTGCAACGGGACAGGGGGCGAACACCGGGGAG.

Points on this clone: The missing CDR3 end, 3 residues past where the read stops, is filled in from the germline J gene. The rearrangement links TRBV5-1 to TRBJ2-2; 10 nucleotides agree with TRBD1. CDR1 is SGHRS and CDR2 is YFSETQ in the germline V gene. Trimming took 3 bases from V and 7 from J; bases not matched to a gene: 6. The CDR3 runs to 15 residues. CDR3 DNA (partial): TGCGCCAGCAGCTGGGTCGGACAGGGGGTCGGGGAG. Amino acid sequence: CASSWVGQGVGE. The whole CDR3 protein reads CASSWVGQGVGELFF.

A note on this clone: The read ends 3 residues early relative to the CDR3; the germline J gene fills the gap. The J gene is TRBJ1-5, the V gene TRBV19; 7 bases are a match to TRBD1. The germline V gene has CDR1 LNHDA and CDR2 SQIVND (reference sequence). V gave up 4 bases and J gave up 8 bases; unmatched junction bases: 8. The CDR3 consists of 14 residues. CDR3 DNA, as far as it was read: TGTGCCAGTAGTAGGACAGGCCAAGGGGAGCCC. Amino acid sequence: CASSRTGQGEP. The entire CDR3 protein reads CASSRTGQGEPQHF.

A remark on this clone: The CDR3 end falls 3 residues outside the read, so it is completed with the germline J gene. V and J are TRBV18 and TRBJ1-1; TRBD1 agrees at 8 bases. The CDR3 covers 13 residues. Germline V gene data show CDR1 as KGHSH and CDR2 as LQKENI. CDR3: CASSPSQGVEAFF. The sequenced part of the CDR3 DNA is TGTGCCAGCTCGCCCTCACAGGGGGTGGAA.

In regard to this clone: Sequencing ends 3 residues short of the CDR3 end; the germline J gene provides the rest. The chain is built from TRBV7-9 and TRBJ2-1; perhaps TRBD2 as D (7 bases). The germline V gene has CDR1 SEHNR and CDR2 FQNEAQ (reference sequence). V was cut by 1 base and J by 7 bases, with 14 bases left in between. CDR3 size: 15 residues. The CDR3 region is CASSLVPGGGNEQFF. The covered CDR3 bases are TGTGCCAGCAGCTTAGTCCCGGGGGGCGGGAATGAG. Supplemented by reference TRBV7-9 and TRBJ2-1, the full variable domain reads DTGVSQNPRHKITKRGQNVTFRCDPISEHNRLYWYRQTLGQGPEFLTYFQNEAQLEKSRLLSDRFSAERPKGSFSTLEIQRTEQGDSAMYLCASSLVPGGGNEQFFGPGTRLTVL.

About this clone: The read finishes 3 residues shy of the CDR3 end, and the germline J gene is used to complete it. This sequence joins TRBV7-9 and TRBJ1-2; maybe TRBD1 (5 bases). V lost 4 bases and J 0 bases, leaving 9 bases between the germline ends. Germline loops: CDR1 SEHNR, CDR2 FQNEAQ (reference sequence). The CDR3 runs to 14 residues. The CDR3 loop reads CASSSGSSNYGYTF. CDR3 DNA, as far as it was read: TGTGCCAGCAGCTCAGGGAGCTCTAACTATGGC.

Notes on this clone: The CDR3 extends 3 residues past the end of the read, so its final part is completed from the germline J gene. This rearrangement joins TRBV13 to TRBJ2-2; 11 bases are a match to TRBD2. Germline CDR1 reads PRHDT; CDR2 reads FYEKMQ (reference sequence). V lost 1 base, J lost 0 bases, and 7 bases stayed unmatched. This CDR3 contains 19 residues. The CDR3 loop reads CASSLETGLAGPNTGELFF. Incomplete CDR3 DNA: TGTGCCAGCAGCTTAGAGACCGGACTAGCGGGCCCGAACACCGGGGAG.

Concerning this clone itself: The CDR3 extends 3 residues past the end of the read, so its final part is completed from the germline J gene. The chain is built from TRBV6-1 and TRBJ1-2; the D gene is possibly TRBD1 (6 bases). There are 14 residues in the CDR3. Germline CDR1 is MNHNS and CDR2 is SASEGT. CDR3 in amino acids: CASSARAGVLGYTF. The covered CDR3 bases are TGTGCCAGCAGTGCCCGGGCAGGGGTTTTAGGC.

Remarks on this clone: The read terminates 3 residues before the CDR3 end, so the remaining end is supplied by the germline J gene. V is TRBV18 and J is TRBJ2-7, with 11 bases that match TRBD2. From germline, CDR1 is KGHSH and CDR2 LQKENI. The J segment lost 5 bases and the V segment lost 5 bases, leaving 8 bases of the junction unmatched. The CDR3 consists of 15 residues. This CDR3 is CASSGLAGGLDEQYF. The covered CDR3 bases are TGTGCCAGCTCAGGGCTAGCGGGAGGTTTGGACGAG.

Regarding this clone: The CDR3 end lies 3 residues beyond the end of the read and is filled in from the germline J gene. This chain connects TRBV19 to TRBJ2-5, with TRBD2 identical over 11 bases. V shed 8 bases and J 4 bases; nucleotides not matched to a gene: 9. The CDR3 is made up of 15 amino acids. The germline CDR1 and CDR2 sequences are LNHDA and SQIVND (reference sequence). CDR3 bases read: TGTGCCAGTGCCAGACTAGCGGGGTTGGCAGAGACC. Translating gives CASARLAGLAET. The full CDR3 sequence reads CASARLAGLAETQYF.

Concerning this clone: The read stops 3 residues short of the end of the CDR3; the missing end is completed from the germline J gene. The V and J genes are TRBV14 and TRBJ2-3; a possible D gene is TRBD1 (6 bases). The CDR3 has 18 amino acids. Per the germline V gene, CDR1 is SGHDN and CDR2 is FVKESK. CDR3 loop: CASSQDLSRDIITGTQYF. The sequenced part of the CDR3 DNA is TGTGCCAGCAGCCAAGATCTGTCGAGGGACATAATAACGGGGACG.

The CDR3 sequence: CAWSPRTLAKNIQYF. The sequenced CDR3 bases are TGTGCCTGGAGTCCACGGACTCTAGCCAAAAACATT. The chain uses TRBV30 and TRBJ2-4; D is possibly TRBD2 (5 bases). Sequencing ends 3 residues short of the CDR3 end; the germline J gene provides the rest. The CDR3 consists of 15 residues. The germline CDR1 and CDR2 sequences are GTSNPN and SVGIG (reference sequence). Trimming removed 2 bases from V and 0 bases from J, with 11 bases in between.

CDR3 in amino acids: CASSATLAGAYEQYF. The sequenced part of the CDR3 DNA is TGTGCCAGCTCAGCGACACTGGCGGGGGCCTACGAG. The genes are TRBV18 and TRBJ2-7, with 7 positions matching TRBD2. The read halts 3 residues ahead of the CDR3 end, with the missing end drawn from the germline J gene. Germline lookup yields CDR1 KGHSH and CDR2 LQKENI. V shed 5 bases, J shed 2 bases, and the junction held 9 bases outside the gene matches. CDR3 length: 15 residues.

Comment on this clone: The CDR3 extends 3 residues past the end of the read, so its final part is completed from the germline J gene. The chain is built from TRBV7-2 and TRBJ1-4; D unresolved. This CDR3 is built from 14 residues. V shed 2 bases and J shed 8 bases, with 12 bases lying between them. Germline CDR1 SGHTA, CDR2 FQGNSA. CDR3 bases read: TGTGCCAGCAGCTTATCGCCCGTCGGGGAAAAA. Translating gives CASSLSPVGEK. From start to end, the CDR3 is CASSLSPVGEKLFF.

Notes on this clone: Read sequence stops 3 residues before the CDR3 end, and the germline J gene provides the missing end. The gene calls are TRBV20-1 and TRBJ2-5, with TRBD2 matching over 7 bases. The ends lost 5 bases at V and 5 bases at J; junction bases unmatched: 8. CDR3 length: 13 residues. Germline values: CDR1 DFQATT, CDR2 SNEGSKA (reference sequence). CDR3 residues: CSAPRTSSETQYF. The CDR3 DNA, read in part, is TGCAGTGCTCCACGGACTAGTAGTGAGACC.

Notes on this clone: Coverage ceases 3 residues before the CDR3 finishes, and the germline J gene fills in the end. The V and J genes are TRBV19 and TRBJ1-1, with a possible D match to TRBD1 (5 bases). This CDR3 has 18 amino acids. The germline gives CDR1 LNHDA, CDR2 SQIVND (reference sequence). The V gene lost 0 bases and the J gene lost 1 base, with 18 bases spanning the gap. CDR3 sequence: CASSIEAGIDSRNTEAFF. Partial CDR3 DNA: TGTGCCAGTAGTATAGAGGCAGGGATCGATTCCAGGAACACTGAA.

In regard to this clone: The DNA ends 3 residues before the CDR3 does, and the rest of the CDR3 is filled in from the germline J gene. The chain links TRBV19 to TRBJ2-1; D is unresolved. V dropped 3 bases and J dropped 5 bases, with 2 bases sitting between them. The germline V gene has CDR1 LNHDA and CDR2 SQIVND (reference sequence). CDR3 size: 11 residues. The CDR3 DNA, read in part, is TGTGCCAGTAGTATTAACAATGAG. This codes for CASSINNE. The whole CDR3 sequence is CASSINNEQFF. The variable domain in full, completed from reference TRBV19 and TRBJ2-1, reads DGGITQSPKYLFRKEGQNVTLSCEQNLNHDAMYWYRQDPGQGLRLIYYSQIVNDFQKGDIAEGYSVSREKKESFPLTVTSAQKNPTAFYLCASSINNEQFFGPGTRLTVL.

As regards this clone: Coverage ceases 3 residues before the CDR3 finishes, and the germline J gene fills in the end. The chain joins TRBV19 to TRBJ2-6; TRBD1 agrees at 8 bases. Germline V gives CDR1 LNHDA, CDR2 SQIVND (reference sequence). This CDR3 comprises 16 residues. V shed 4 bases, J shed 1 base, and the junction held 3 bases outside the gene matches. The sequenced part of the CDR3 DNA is TGTGCCAGTAGTAAGAGGGACAGGTCTGGGGCCAACGTC. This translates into CASSKRDRSGANV. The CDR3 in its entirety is CASSKRDRSGANVLTF.

CDR3 DNA, as far as it was read: TGTGCCAGCAGCCTCTCAGGACAGCCCACCTACGAG. Residues: CASSLSGQPTYE. The whole CDR3 protein reads CASSLSGQPTYEQYF. The chain has TRBV7-2 and TRBJ2-7; tentative D call: TRBD1 (6 bases). The missing CDR3 end, 3 residues past where the read stops, is filled in from the germline J gene. The V end lost 5 bases, the J end lost 2 bases, and 16 bases lay between the germline ends. The CDR3 has 15 amino acids. CDR1 and CDR2 from the germline V gene are SGHTA and FQGNSA. The variable domain in full, with the rest retrieved from reference TRBV7-2 and TRBJ2-7, is GAGVSQSPSNKVTEKGKDVELRCDPISGHTALYWYRQSLGQGLEFLIYFQGNSAPDKSGLPSDRFSAERTGGSVSTLTIQRTQQEDSAVYLCASSLSGQPTYEQYFGPGTRLTVT.

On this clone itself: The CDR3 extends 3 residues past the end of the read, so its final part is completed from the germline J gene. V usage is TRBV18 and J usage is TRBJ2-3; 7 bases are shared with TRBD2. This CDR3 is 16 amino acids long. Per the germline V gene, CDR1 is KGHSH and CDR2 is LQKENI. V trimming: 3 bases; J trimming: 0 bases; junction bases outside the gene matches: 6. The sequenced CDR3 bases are TGTGCCAGCTCACCCGTAGCGGGTGCTAGCACAGATACG. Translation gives CASSPVAGASTDT. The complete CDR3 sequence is CASSPVAGASTDTQYF.

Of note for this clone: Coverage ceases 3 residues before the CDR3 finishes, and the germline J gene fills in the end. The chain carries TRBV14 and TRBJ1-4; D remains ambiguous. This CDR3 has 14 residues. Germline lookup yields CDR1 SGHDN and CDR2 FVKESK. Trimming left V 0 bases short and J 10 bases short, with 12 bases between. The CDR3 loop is CASSQDGWPGKLFF. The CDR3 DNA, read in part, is TGTGCCAGCAGCCAAGATGGGTGGCCAGGAAAA.